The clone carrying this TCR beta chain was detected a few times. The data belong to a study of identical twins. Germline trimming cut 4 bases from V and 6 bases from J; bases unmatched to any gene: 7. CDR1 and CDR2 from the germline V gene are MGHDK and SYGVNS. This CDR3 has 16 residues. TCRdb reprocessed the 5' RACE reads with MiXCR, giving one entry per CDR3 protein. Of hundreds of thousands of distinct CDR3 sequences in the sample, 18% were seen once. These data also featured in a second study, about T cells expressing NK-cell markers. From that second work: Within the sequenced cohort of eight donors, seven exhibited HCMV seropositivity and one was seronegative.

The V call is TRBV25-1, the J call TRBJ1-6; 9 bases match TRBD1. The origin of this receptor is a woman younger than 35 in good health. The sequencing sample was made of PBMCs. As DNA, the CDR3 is TGTGCCAGCAGTGGCTTACAGGGGGCTGGTAATTCACCCCTCCACTTT. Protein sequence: CASSGLQGAGNSPLHF.